The T cell receptor (beta chain) under discussion was sequenced for a study of blood T cell repertoires in COVID-19. J was trimmed by 6 bases and V by 4 bases; bases with no gene match: 14. The CDR3 has 17 residues. Germline V gene data show CDR1 as SGDLS and CDR2 as YYNGEE. Repertoires were generated with immunoSEQ multiplex PCR, while TCRdb's copy carries only in-frame clones and drops some. The repertoire holds about 69,000 clones, with almost 80% as singletons. The chain employs TRBV9 and TRBJ1-4; TRBD1 matches at 8 bases. The origin of this receptor is a man in his 60s with acute or convalescent COVID-19. Sequencing was carried out using peripheral blood. The DNA of the CDR3 is TGTGCCAGCAGCCCTACCGGGACAGGCCCATTGTATGAAAAACTGTTTTTT. It encodes CASSPTGTGPLYEKLFF.